One sample yielded the 5 T cell receptor beta chains listed below, sequenced in a study of human T cells and chemical hapten exposure. Via MiXCR, TCRdb re-called the RACE reads, giving one row per CDR3 protein. The sample has roughly 100,000 distinct CDR3 sequences, less than 40% seen once. Time point indicated: patch test 3, about 24 weeks after DPC sensitization. Treatment denoted: therapeutic diphenylcyclopropenone sensitization with weekly scalp DPC. This specimen consisted of whole blood, obtained in connection with sensitization to the hapten diphenylcyclopropenone (DPC). Receptor source: a man aged 40-49 years with alopecia areata. Some clones in this sample may be carry-over from other donors' samples.

V and J are TRBV7-9 and TRBJ2-5, with 8 bases identical to TRBD2. The length of the CDR3 is 15 residues. After removal of 1 base from V and 5 bases from J, the junction contained 6 bases not matched to a gene. Germline V gives CDR1 SEHNR, CDR2 FQNEAQ (reference sequence). The CDR3 nucleotides are TGTGCCAGCAGCTTAGTCAGCGGGAGCTTGGAGACCCAGTACTTC. It encodes CASSLVSGSLETQYF.

This chain links TRBV27 with TRBJ2-7, with D uncertain. Trimming cost V 6 bases and J 3 bases, with 18 bases left between them. Germline V gene data show CDR1 as MNHEY and CDR2 as SMNVEV (reference sequence). This CDR3 has 15 residues. This CDR3 is CASSIRLPSSYEQYV. The CDR3 DNA reads as TGTGCCAGCAGCATCCGGTTACCAAGCAGCTACGAGCAGTACGTC.

The chain is built from TRBV21-1 and TRBJ2-7; no check of the table's D call, TRBD2, against the DNA was made. TRBV21-1 is termed a pseudogene. The CDR3 runs 15 residues. CDR3 in DNA: TGTGCCAGCAGCAAACCCGACAGCGGGGCCTACGAGCAGTACGTC. Its translation: CASSKPDSGAYEQYV.

V usage is TRBV12-5 and J usage is TRBJ2-3; 10 positions match TRBD2. Looked up from germline, CDR1 is LGHNT and CDR2 is FRNRAP. The V and J ends lost 5 bases and 5 bases, in that order; junction bases with no gene match: 7. The CDR3 covers 15 residues. CDR3 coding DNA: TGTGCTAGTGGTAATACCCTAGCGGGAGTAGATACGCAGTATTTT. Amino acids: CASGNTLAGVDTQYF.

This clonotype appeared a few times. The gene calls are TRBV7-2 and TRBJ2-4; TRBD1 aligns across 7 bases. V trimming: 4 bases; J trimming: 6 bases; junction bases outside the gene matches: 6. Germline V gene sequence: CDR1 SGHTA, CDR2 FQGNSA. CDR3 size: 14 residues. The chain's CDR3 is CASSSIRTGNIQYF. CDR3 sequence (DNA): TGTGCCAGCAGCTCAATACGGACAGGAAACATTCAGTACTTC.